This paragraph covers one T cell receptor beta chain sequence. Its antigen is unknown. No base qualities exist here, and no much larger clone lies one base off it. Its CDR3 holds 15 amino acids, cysteine through phenylalanine. Only the CDR3 DNA is retained, 45 bases long and in frame from the first base. CDR1 SGDLS and CDR2 YYNGEE are derived from the germline V gene. Cut back by 5 bases and 4 bases, the V and J ends lie 16 bases apart. The cohort comprised 710 or so healthy bone marrow donors. Cohort members were all nominally healthy when sampled, although unrecorded immune exposures were likely present. The donor tested CMV seronegative, placing the donor among the 350 or so seronegative members of the cohort. A peripheral blood sample was collected from each donor, and TCR beta sequencing was performed on peripheral blood mononuclear cells. Genomic DNA extraction from the blood cell samples was performed with the Qiagen DNeasy Blood Extraction Kit.

The receptor library was made with the immunoSEQ multiplex PCR assay. A mixture of 60 forward primers for TCR Vbeta segments and 13 reverse primers for TCR Jbeta segments was used in the multiplex PCR. A multiplex PCR assay on genomic DNA amplified the CDR3 region of rearranged TCR beta genes. On the Illumina HiSeq System, the amplified TCR beta libraries were sequenced as 87-base-pair reads. Regarding the original processing steps: A later analysis counted tens of millions of unique TCR beta chains across the 640 or so repertoires, and some 11 million of these chains were shared by at least two donors. To remove PCR and sequencing errors, raw reads were error-corrected and collapsed into unique sequences using a nearest-neighbor algorithm that merged closely related sequences. V, D and J gene segments were assigned by aligning CDR3 sequences to IMGT reference sequences. For a sequence to be retained, a match of at least six nucleotides to both a V gene segment and a J gene segment was required. A rearrangement counted as productive if the CDR3 had no stop codons and remained in frame with V and J, and every other rearrangement counted as non-productive. Following IMGT convention, CDR3 was defined as the stretch from the second conserved V-encoded cysteine to the conserved J-encoded phenylalanine. In an earlier analysis of 550 to 650 of the donors, sequences lacking an unambiguous match to a single V gene segment were excluded. An earlier analysis of several hundred of the donors classified V segments as functional when productive rearrangements were above 56.7% and as segregating when the standard deviation between donors was above 5%. A statistical classification framework was developed to diagnose cytomegalovirus status using the catalog of TCR beta chain sequences. In a later analysis, TCR nucleotide sequences were compared against IMGT/GENE-DB human TR gene sequences so that V and J genes could be assigned. In a later analysis, CDR3 sequences and most-parsimonious VDJ recombination scenarios were assigned using the TCRdist pipeline. A later analysis defined each TCR beta chain by its CDR3 amino acid sequence plus V-gene family, and excluded reads lacking a unique V-gene family. As a way to deal with suspected cross-contamination and a sequencing artifact, a later analysis dropped hundreds of nucleotide sequences that were highly shared and had low generation probability. For each public chain, a later analysis derived a clonal expansion index from normalized ranks of inferred template counts within each repertoire. In a later analysis, generation probabilities were computed using a VDJ recombination model fitted to out-of-frame rearrangements, and the results were checked against IGoR. In a later analysis, TCR-TCR, TCR-HLA and TCR-CMV co-occurrence was scored with hypergeometric tests, and a repertoire-size bias correction was applied to TCR pairs. To estimate false discovery rates, a later analysis permuted the HLA or CMV assignments 20 times. In a later analysis, co-occurring TCRs were grouped with DBSCAN, and TCRdist sequence similarity was added when clustering was performed within HLA-allele-positive subsets. Repertoires with fewer than 30,000 or more than 120,000 public chains, plus five repertoires with anomalous nucleotide sharing, were excluded from co-occurrence clustering. TCRdb holds this immuneACCESS table with in-frame rearrangements only. Some clones are missing; in checked studies, unresolved V genes explain under half, and the rest has no known cause. That table gives V, J and clone size, and the DNA gave D and trimming. The sample includes fewer than 250,000 clones, with around 79% observed a single time. About 1.8% of the sample belongs to the ten largest clones.

This sample is part of a study of cytomegalovirus exposure and HLA in healthy donors (dated by TCRdb to the late 2010s). About the study as a whole: In an earlier analysis of roughly 590 of the donors, approximately 300 Gb of sequence data and 100 million or so unique TCR beta sequences from 180 million or so T cells were reported. An early release covering some 640 HLA-typed donors comprised about 320 gigabases of sequencing data and about 90 million unique TCR sequences. Of the roughly 400 genotyped donors, 70% to 90% were placed in the genetic ancestry cluster associated with self-reported Caucasian donors. The study aimed to test whether cataloging public T cell receptors could reveal signatures of past pathogen exposure. The T cell repertoires of about 700 subjects were profiled by immunosequencing and related to cytomegalovirus serostatus. Besides the first cohort of roughly 640 subjects, a separate validation cohort made up of roughly 120 different subjects was used. The study combined high-throughput TCR immunosequencing, statistical association of individual TCRs with disease status, and machine learning to predict cytomegalovirus infection status. A later analysis re-analyzed previously published TCR beta repertoires from roughly 690 donors and added high-resolution HLA genotyping to study TCR occurrence patterns. Rather than drawing on any new phenotypic data, the later analysis identified candidate immune exposures from TCR beta sequences and the way those sequences occurred across donors. To decide whether each TCR beta V gene segment behaved as functional or pseudogenic, an earlier analysis of some 600 of the donors relied on high-throughput TCR beta sequencing. Alongside the repertoire data, information on donor age, sex, ethnicity and CMV serostatus was compiled. A later genetic analysis used genome-wide SNP genotypes for about 55% of the 666 donors, treating that subset as a discovery cohort. Every discovery cohort repertoire had been produced on one sequencing platform. HLA typing covered class I and class II loci at four-digit resolution. Typing coverage varied by locus: about 620-630 donors for A, B, C, DRB1 and DQB1; about 520 for DQA1; over 600 for DPA1; roughly 450 for DPB1. Five DR-DQ haplotypes were handled as single units for association and clustering, since linkage in the cohort was strong. On average, around 200,000 unique TCR beta nucleotide sequences were sequenced per donor among about 400 genotyped donors of the cohort, with roughly 18% of those sequences being non-productive.

General conclusions and limits of the study: In a later analysis, several top co-occurrence clusters were reported to appear linked to parvovirus B19, influenza, CMV and Epstein-Barr virus. The only immune exposure information available for the cohort was CMV serostatus. A further reported finding was that TCR beta sequences accurately predicted the HLA-A and HLA-B alleles for most subjects in the first cohort. In an earlier analysis of under 600 of the donors, most TCR beta V segments were observed in productive rearrangements about 90% or about 30% of the time, broadly matching IMGT annotations. A cluster of highly shared sequence variants was judged likely to represent a technical artifact of the sequencing pipeline. The authors suggested that the approach could potentially be generalized to other disease states and immunological phenotypes. Most TCR sequences were observed very rarely across donors, whereas some public TCRs were present in many individuals. The classifier was reported to diagnose cytomegalovirus status with high specificity and sensitivity in both the original cohort and the validation cohort. The earlier analysis of almost 600 of the donors excluded roughly 16 rarely observed V segments, including chromosome 9 orphons, because counts were too low. In a later analysis, HLA-associated TCR beta chains were found to be more clonally expanded and to have lower generation probabilities than equally common non-associated chains. A total of around 150 TCR beta chains were listed by the study as associated with cytomegalovirus. When HLA alleles, especially DR and DQ, strongly co-occurred, attributing TCR associations to individual alleles was difficult. Three of the identified cytomegalovirus-associated TCR beta chains were confirmed in vitro to be specific for cytomegalovirus antigens. According to a later analysis, most CMV-associated TCR beta chains appeared to be HLA-restricted, and the HLA associations seemed to be driven largely by CMV exposure. A later genetic analysis reported fewer N-insertions in productive TCRs among donors in an Asian-associated ancestry cluster than the roughly 700-donor mean. Presence/absence analyses assumed roughly uniform sequencing depth across donors, an assumption that may not hold. Correlated functional status among segregating V segments might be attributable to linkage disequilibrium, but an unknown experimental factor could not be ruled out. Only TCR beta chains were sequenced in this cohort, and the absence of alpha or paired-chain data limited detectable features. In a later analysis, TCR association rates were found to vary across HLA loci, with the most associated TCRs seen for DRB1 alleles and the fewest for HLA-C alleles. Because HLA typing was unavailable for some donors at each locus, only the typed subset was used in association tests. V-gene and J-gene trimming of TCR beta chains was associated with a missense DCLRE1C variant in a later genetic analysis, and the association was replicated in an independent cohort. Some IMGT-functional V segments, including TRBV6-2 and TRBV6-3, could not be distinguished by the 87-base-pair reads and were therefore excluded. Specific HLA alleles were associated with 15,000 to 20,000 TCR beta sequences at a false discovery rate of 0.05 in a later analysis.

This sequence uses TRBV9 and TRBJ1-3, with the D gene too uncertain to name. This sequence originates from a man between 18 and 29 years old in good health and CMV-seronegative. Sequenced: PBMCs. The nucleotide sequence reads TGTGCCAGCAGGCCCGGACTGTTATCGGGAAACACCATATATTTT. Protein translation: CASRPGLLSGNTIYF.